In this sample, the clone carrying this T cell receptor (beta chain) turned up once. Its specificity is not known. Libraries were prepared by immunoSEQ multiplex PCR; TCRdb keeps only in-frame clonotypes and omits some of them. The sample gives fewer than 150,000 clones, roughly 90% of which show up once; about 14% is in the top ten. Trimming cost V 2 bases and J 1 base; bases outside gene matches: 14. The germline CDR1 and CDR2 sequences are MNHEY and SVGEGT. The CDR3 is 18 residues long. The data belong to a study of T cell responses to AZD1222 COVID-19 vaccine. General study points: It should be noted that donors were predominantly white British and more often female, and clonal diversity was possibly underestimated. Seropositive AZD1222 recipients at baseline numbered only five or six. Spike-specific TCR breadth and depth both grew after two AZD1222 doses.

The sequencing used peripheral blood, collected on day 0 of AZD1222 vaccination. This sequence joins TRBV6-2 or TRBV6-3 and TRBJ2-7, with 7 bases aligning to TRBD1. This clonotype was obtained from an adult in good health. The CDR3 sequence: CASSYGPTGTAKSYEQYF. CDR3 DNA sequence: TGTGCCAGCAGTTACGGTCCAACCGGGACAGCCAAATCCTACGAGCAGTACTTC.